These T cell receptor beta chains were read from a single sample in a study of PD-1 blockade in classical Hodgkin lymphoma. Measured with immunoSEQ multiplex PCR; TCRdb has only the in-frame clones, and not every one. The sample holds approximately 17,000 clones; approximately 84% are singletons and the top ten take 8% to 8.5%. The sequenced sample was peripheral blood mononuclear cells (PBMCs). The receptors originated from a human donor with classical Hodgkin lymphoma. The conserved cysteine and the conserved F or W are not part of the CDR3 here. The order of the fields is J gene, V gene, CDR3 protein.

TRBJ1-5,TRBV29-1,SVAPFRGRGPETNQPQH
TRBJ1-1,TRBV28,ASSLIGMNTEAF
TRBJ2-7,TRBV7-7,ASSAGLAGTYEQY
TRBJ1-2,TRBV5-4,ASRSTTGEFGYT
TRBJ2-1,TRBV13,ASSLRGRNEQF
TRBJ1-1,TRBV6-6,ASSSNTEAF
TRBJ2-3,TRBV13,ASSLAGVFTDTQY
TRBJ2-7,TRBV23-1,ASSQWSGTASYEQY
TRBJ2-4,TRBV28,ASQGGSKNIQY
TRBJ1-1,TRBV6-1,ANRQGLNTEAF
TRBJ2-7,TRBV5-6,ASSLGGYEQY
TRBJ1-2,TRBV19,ASSIPGAYGYT
TRBJ1-1,TRBV28,ASSWGQANTEAF
TRBJ2-5,TRBV7-2,ASSPTSGRAETQY
TRBJ2-3,TRBV11-2,ASSEIGTATDTQY
TRBJ2-3,TRBV5-1,ASSLVTSVTDTQY
TRBJ2-1,TRBV18,ASSPVSGSYNEQF
TRBJ2-4,TRBV7-9,ASSLITSGRNKNIQY
TRBJ2-3,TRBV4-1,ASSQGRDRVTDTQY
TRBJ1-2,TRBV28,ASSLPQGTLGYGYT
TRBJ2-1,TRBV7-8,ASSLSGNEQF
TRBJ1-5,TRBV28,ASSMTGANQPQH
TRBJ2-5,TRBV6-1,ASSEALGSQETQY
TRBJ2-1,TRBV28,ASRRLASGGQF
TRBJ2-1,TRBV28,ASSLDPLRSGEQF
TRBJ2-5,TRBV5-1,ASSLVGPGGQETQY
TRBJ2-3,TRBV19,ASSTSSGRETQY